This T cell receptor beta chain is drawn from a study of long-term antiretroviral therapy in people with HIV. CDR3 size: 16 residues. V lost 0 bases to trimming and J lost 6 bases; unmatched junction nucleotides: 5. In germline, CDR1 is LGHNA, CDR2 YSLEER. At the survey level, the v3.0 immunoSEQ assay was run. Sequencing efforts were directed toward roughly 40,000-55,000 T-cell genomes per sample. TCRdb's table, derived via immunoSEQ multiplex PCR, lists solely in-frame clones and lacks some. The sample has approximately 17,000 clones, 81% seen once. This TCR derives from a man aged 30-40 years with HIV. V and J are TRBV4-3 and TRBJ2-2, with 9 bases matching TRBD2. The starting material was unsorted PBMCs, obtained less than 1.3 years before starting antiretroviral therapy. CDR3 sequence (DNA): TGCGCCAGCAGCCAAGAAAAGGGCGGGAGGGCCGGGGAGCTGTTTTTT. Encoded protein: CASSQEKGGRAGELFF.